The present TCR beta chain was sequenced within a study of monozygotic twins with inflammatory bowel disease. Study conclusions and caveats: A distinction between different T cell subtypes was not possible.

Note on this clonotype: Antigen specificity is unknown.

CDR3 length: 15 residues. Germline assignment: CDR1 MDHEN and CDR2 SYDVKM. Total RNA, at roughly 3,700 ng, went into every TCR library. Researchers generated cDNA in eight separate reactions per sample. Researchers used template switching to add UMIs featuring a 6-nucleotide sample barcode. From the 5' RACE reads, TCRdb lists one entry per CDR3 protein and no DNA. The sample table includes about 160,000 distinct CDR3 sequences. The TCR comes from a human donor with ulcerative colitis or Crohn's disease, or a healthy co-twin of an affected twin (not recorded which). V and J are TRBV28 and TRBJ2-7; lacking DNA, the TRBD2 call made by TCRdb goes unchecked. The sample was blood. The chain's CDR3 is CASSLIAGPGYEQYF.